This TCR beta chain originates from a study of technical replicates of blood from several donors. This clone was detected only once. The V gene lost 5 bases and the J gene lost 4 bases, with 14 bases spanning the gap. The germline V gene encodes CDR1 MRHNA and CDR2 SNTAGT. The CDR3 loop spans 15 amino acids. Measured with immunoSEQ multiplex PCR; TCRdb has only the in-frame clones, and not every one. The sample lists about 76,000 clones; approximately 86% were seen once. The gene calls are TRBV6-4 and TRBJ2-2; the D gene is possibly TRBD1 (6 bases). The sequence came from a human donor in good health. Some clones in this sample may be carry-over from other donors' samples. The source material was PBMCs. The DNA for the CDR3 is TGTGCCAGCAGTCCCCGGGACATATCCACCGGGGAGCTGTTTTTT. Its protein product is CASSPRDISTGELFF.